What follows are 5 T cell receptor beta chains derived from one specimen sequenced in a study of cytomegalovirus exposure and HLA in healthy donors. PCR used 60 Vbeta primers and 13 Jbeta primers. The protocol was immunoSEQ multiplex PCR, while the TCRdb copy is restricted to in-frame clones and leaves out a portion. The sample has approximately 130,000 clones; around 81% are singletons. Sequencing input: PBMCs. Receptors were obtained from a woman aged 40 to 49 in good health and CMV-seronegative.

V usage is TRBV28 and J usage is TRBJ2-5, with 10 positions matching TRBD2. The CDR3 is 15 residues long. Germline CDR1 reads MDHEN; CDR2 reads SYDVKM. The trim removed 5 bases at V and 5 bases at J, leaving 8 bases unmatched. The CDR3 loop reads CASSMTAGGQETQYF. CDR3 sequence (DNA): TGTGCCAGCAGTATGACAGCGGGAGGGCAGGAGACCCAGTACTTC.

The rearrangement joins TRBV4-2 to TRBJ2-3; TRBD2 aligns across 16 bases. The CDR3 contains 18 residues. CDR1 is LGHNA, CDR2 YNFKEQ, per germline. J was trimmed by 0 bases and V by 4 bases; bases with no gene match: 4. The CDR3 nucleotides read TGTGCCAGCAGCCGAGGGACTAGCGGGGGGGGAAGCACAGATACGCAGTATTTT. Translated: CASSRGTSGGGSTDTQYF.

The genes are TRBV27 and TRBJ2-7; TRBD1 matches at 8 bases. CDR3 length equals 16 residues. CDR1 is MNHEY, CDR2 SMNVEV, per germline (reference sequence). The J segment lost 4 bases and the V segment lost 5 bases, leaving 13 bases of the junction unmatched. The CDR3 bases are TGTGCCAGCAGTCCACTACAGGGGGAAGTGCAGTACGAGCAGTACTTC. Translating it yields CASSPLQGEVQYEQYF.

The chain employs TRBV29-1 and TRBJ2-1; perhaps TRBD1 as D (6 bases). Between the trimmed V and J ends, which lost 2 bases and 4 bases, there was a span of 21 bases. Germline V CDR1 and CDR2: SQVTM, ANQGSEA. The CDR3 contains 17 residues. CDR3 sequence reads: CSVEPDSAHELYNEQFF. DNA of the CDR3: TGCAGCGTTGAACCGGACAGTGCCCACGAGCTTTACAATGAGCAGTTCTTC.

This clone was recorded once. The chain couples TRBV10-1 to TRBJ2-5; weak D call: TRBD1 (6 bases). Matching the DNA end better, TRBJ2-7 makes the J call doubtful. The CDR3 covers 16 residues. CDR1 is WNHNN, CDR2 SYGVQD, per germline (reference sequence). DNA of the CDR3: TGCGCCAGCAGTGACCACCGGGACAACCCTTCCTACGAGCAGTACTTC. This codes for CASSDHRDNPSYEQYF.